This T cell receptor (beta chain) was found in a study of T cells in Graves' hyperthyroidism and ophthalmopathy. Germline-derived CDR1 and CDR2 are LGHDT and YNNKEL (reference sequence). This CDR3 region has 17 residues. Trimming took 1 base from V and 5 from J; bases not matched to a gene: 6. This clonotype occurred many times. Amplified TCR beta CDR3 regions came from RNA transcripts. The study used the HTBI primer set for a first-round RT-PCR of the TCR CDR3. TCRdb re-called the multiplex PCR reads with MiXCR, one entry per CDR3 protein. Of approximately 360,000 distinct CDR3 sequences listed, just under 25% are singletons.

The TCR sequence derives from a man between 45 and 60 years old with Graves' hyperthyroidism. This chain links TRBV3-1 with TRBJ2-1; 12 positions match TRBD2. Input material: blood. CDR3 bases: TGTGCCAGCAGCCAAGGACTAGCGGGAGTTGGCGACAATGAGCAGTTCTTC. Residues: CASSQGLAGVGDNEQFF.